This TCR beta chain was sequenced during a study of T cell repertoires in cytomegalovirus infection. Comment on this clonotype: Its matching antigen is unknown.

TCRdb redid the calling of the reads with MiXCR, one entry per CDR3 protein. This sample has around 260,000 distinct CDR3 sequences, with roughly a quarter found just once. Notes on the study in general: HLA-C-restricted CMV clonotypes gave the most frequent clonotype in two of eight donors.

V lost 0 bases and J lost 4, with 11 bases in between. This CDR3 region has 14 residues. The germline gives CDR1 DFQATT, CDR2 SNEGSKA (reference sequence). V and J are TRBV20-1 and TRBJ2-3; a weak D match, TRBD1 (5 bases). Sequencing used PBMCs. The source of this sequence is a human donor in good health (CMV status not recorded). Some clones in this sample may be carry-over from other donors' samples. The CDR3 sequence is CSARDSQGPDTQYF. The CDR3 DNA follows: TGCAGTGCTAGAGATTCTCAGGGTCCAGATACGCAGTATTTT.